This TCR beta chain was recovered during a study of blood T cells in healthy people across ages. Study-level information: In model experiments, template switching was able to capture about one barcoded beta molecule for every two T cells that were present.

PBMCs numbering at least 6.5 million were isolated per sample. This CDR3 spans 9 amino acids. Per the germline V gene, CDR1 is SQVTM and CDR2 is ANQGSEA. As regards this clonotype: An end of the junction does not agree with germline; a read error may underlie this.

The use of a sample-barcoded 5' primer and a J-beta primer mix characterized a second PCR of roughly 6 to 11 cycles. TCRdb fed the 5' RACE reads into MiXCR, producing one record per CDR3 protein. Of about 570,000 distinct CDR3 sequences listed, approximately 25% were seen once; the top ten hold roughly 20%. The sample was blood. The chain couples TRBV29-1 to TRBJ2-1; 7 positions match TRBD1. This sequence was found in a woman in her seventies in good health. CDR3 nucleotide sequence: TGCAGCGTGGGGCAACAGGGGACCTTC. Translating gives CSVGQQGTF.